This entry lists 3 T cell receptor beta chains sequenced from one sample in a study of CD8 T cells in ankylosing spondylitis. TCRdb reanalysed the 5' RACE reads using MiXCR and keeps one entry per CDR3 protein. This sample has tens of thousands of distinct CDR3 sequences, with approximately 30% found just once. The specimen was blood, either unsorted or a sorted T cell fraction (not recorded which). The receptor set was obtained from a male donor with ankylosing spondylitis or in good health (not recorded which).

The chain employs TRBV7-2 and TRBJ2-1; D perhaps matches TRBD2 (5 bases). CDR1 is SGHTA and CDR2 is FQGNSA in the germline V gene. Deletions cut 2 bases from V and 0 bases from J, with 8 bases between. CDR3 length: 15 residues. CDR3 region: CASSLMGSSYNEQFF. The CDR3 DNA reads as TGTGCCAGCAGCTTAATGGGGAGCTCCTACAATGAGCAGTTCTTC.

The chain links TRBV29-1 to TRBJ2-7; TRBD1 might be the D (5 bases). This CDR3 is 11 amino acids long. Germline V gene lookup returns CDR1 SQVTM and CDR2 ANQGSEA. This CDR3 is CSGAESYEQYF. The CDR3, as DNA: TGCAGTGGGGCGGAGTCCTACGAGCAGTACTTC.

This clonotype has only a few counts. This chain joins TRBV20-1 and TRBJ2-3; 7 bases fit TRBD2. The germline CDR1 and CDR2 sequences are DFQATT and SNEGSKA (reference sequence). J gave up 5 bases and V 1 base, and 6 bases lay outside the gene matches. The CDR3 is 14 amino acids. In DNA form, the CDR3 reads TGCAGTGCTAGAGCGGGGGGATGGAGAGATACGCAGTATTTT. Translation gives CSARAGGWRDTQYF.